Each of the 10 T cell receptor beta chains below was sequenced from the same sample in a study of blood T cell repertoires in COVID-19. Here immunoSEQ multiplex PCR was the method, and the copy in TCRdb shows in-frame clones only, minus some. The profile shows over 150,000 clones, roughly 80% of them singletons. Sequenced material: peripheral blood. All receptors derive from a woman aged 55-70 years with acute or convalescent COVID-19.

The chain combines TRBV7-9 with TRBJ2-5, with 9 bases aligning to TRBD1. The CDR3 totals 15 residues. V lost 2 bases, J lost 7 bases, and 8 bases stayed unmatched. CDR1 is SEHNR, CDR2 FQNEAQ, per germline (reference sequence). The CDR3 DNA is TGTGCCAGCAGCTTATCACAGGGGGCTACCGGGACCCAGTACTTC. Its translation is CASSLSQGATGTQYF.

This clone has only a few counts. The genes are TRBV9 and TRBJ1-1, with D perhaps matching TRBD1 (5 bases). CDR1 and CDR2 from the germline V gene are SGDLS and YYNGEE. V was cut by 3 bases and J by 9 bases, with 15 bases left in between. CDR3 length: 13 amino acids. DNA of the CDR3: TGTGCCAGCAGCGCCTCACAGGCCCAAAAAGCTTTCTTT. It codes for CASSASQAQKAFF. The full variable domain, with the rest looked up from reference TRBV9 and TRBJ1-1, is DSGVTQTPKHLITATGQRVTLRCSPRSGDLSVYWYQQSLDQGLQFLIQYYNGEERAKGNILERFSAQQFPDLHSELNLSSLELGDSALYFCASSASQAQKAFFGQGTRLTVV.

The rearrangement uses TRBV11-2 and TRBJ1-6, with D possibly being TRBD1 (6 bases). The germline CDR1 and CDR2 sequences are SGHAT and FQNNGV. The CDR3 runs to 15 residues. The V and J ends lost 5 bases and 5 bases respectively, with 13 bases between them. DNA for the CDR3: TGTGCCAGCAGCGGAAGGACAGCTAATAATTCACCCCTCCACTTT. Translated: CASSGRTANNSPLHF.

J is TRBJ1-3 and V is TRBV5-1; 7 positions match TRBD1. The CDR3 spans 16 residues. The trim removed 0 bases at V and 0 bases at J, leaving 3 bases unmatched. Germline CDR1 and CDR2: SGHRS and YFSETQ. The CDR3 loop is CASSLGGTDSGNTIYF. The CDR3 DNA sequence: TGCGCCAGCAGCTTGGGAGGGACAGACTCTGGAAACACCATATATTTT.

The J gene is TRBJ2-7, the V gene TRBV5-6, with D tentatively TRBD2 (5 bases). The CDR3 totals 14 residues. Germline V gene sequence: CDR1 SGHDT, CDR2 YYEEEE. V shed 2 bases and J shed 6 bases, with 15 bases lying between them. The CDR3 is CASSLSDRLAEQYF. CDR3 coding DNA: TGTGCCAGCAGCTTATCGGATCGGCTAGCCGAGCAGTACTTC.

The chain recombines TRBV7-9 with TRBJ1-1, with 8 positions matching TRBD1. Germline CDR1 SEHNR, CDR2 FQNEAQ (reference sequence). With V trimmed by 1 base and J by 3 bases, 13 bases remained unmatched. CDR3 length equals 18 residues. CDR3 loop: CASSLGTAGGRVDTEAFF. DNA for the CDR3: TGTGCCAGCAGCTTAGGGACAGCAGGGGGCAGGGTTGACACTGAAGCTTTCTTT.

This clone was recorded once. The rearrangement uses TRBV3-1 (or the pseudogene TRBV3-2) and TRBJ1-2, with D possibly being TRBD1 (5 bases). Deletions cut 0 bases from V and 8 bases from J, with 7 bases between. The CDR3 is made up of 12 amino acids. Germline V gene data show CDR1 as LGHDT and CDR2 as YNNKEL (reference sequence). CDR3 sequence (DNA): TGTGCCAGCAGCCAAGAGGGGCAGGGCTACACCTTC. It specifies CASSQEGQGYTF.

This clone came up a few times. J is TRBJ2-1 and V is TRBV7-3, with 7 bases fitting TRBD1. CDR1 and CDR2 from the germline V gene are SGHTA and FQGTGA. Trimming removed 3 bases from V and 10 bases from J; junction bases left unmatched: 9. The CDR3 spans 14 residues. CDR3 protein: CASSFGQVSGEQFF. The DNA for the CDR3 is TGTGCCAGCAGCTTCGGACAGGTTAGTGGAGAGCAGTTCTTC.

CDR3: CASSHPGTQYF. The CDR3 bases are TGTGCCAGCAGCCATCCAGGGACCCAGTACTTC. The rearrangement uses TRBV7-2 and TRBJ2-5, with unresolved D. Germline CDR1 reads SGHTA; CDR2 reads FQGNSA. The CDR3 is 11 residues long. V gave up 5 bases and J gave up 7 bases, with 8 bases separating them.

This clone has just a few counts. The chain couples TRBV29-1 to TRBJ1-1; the D is unclear. Per the germline V gene, CDR1 is SQVTM and CDR2 is ANQGSEA. Trimming removed 4 bases from V and 3 bases from J, with 6 bases in between. There are 11 residues in the CDR3. The CDR3 region is CSVAGYTEAFF. CDR3 nucleotides: TGCAGCGTTGCGGGGTACACTGAAGCTTTCTTT.